Below are 31 T cell receptor beta chains sequenced from a single sample in a study of T cells in Graves' hyperthyroidism and ophthalmopathy. The investigators amplified TCR beta CDR3 regions from RNA transcripts. TCR CDR3 underwent first-round RT-PCR with the HTBI primer set. Via MiXCR, TCRdb re-called the multiplex PCR reads, giving one row per CDR3 protein. The table records just over 550,000 distinct CDR3 sequences, just over 45% of them present only once. Input material: peripheral blood or thyroid tissue (not recorded which). The receptors were gathered from a young woman with Graves' hyperthyroidism.

Comment on this clonotype: Germline and junction disagree at one end, which may indicate a read error. The chain couples TRBV2 to TRBJ1-5; the match to TRBD1 covers 8 bases. The CDR3 sequence is 16 residues long. Germline-derived CDR1 and CDR2 are SNHLY and FYNNEI. CDR3 amino acids: CASSQVGRGQREPQHF. CDR3 nucleotides: TGCGCCAGCAGCCAAGTGGGCAGGGGGCAAAGGGAGCCCCAGCATTTT.

This clonotype was seen many times. This chain links TRBV29-1 with TRBJ1-2, with 8 bases fitting TRBD1. V was pared by 5 bases and J by 8 bases, with 7 bases of the junction left unmatched. CDR3 length equals 12 residues. Germline values: CDR1 SQVTM, CDR2 ANQGSEA. CDR3 protein: CSVHWTGKGYTF. DNA for the CDR3: TGCAGCGTTCACTGGACAGGGAAGGGCTACACCTTC.

J is TRBJ1-2 and V is TRBV7-3; TRBD1 matches at 7 bases. Per the germline V gene, CDR1 is SGHTA and CDR2 is FQGTGA. J gave up 6 bases and V 1 base, and 5 bases lay outside the gene matches. The CDR3 spans 14 residues. CDR3 coding DNA: TGTGCCAGCAGCTTAATGCGGGACAGACATGGCTACACCTTC. It yields the protein CASSLMRDRHGYTF.

This chain connects TRBV7-3 to TRBJ2-1; 15 nucleotides align to TRBD2. CDR1 SGHTA and CDR2 FQGTGA come from the germline V gene. This CDR3 has 15 residues. Trimming removed 4 bases from V and 10 bases from J; junction bases left unmatched: 5. CDR3 amino acids: CASSSGLAGGQEQFF. The DNA of the CDR3 is TGTGCCAGCAGCTCGGGACTAGCGGGAGGACAGGAGCAGTTCTTC.

This clonotype was seen only a few times. Possible read error: a much larger clone is one base away. The chain recombines TRBV7-9 with TRBJ1-2; D is possibly TRBD1 (5 bases). The V and J ends lost 6 bases and 2 bases respectively, with 10 bases between them. Germline assignment: CDR1 SEHNR and CDR2 FQNEAQ (reference sequence). The CDR3 consists of 13 residues. CDR3 sequence reads: CASSYEGNYGYTF. DNA for the CDR3: TGTGCCAGCAGTTACGAGGGGAACTATGGCTACACCTTC.

The rearrangement links TRBV12-3 or TRBV12-4 to TRBJ1-2, with TRBD1 matching 10 bases. The trim removed 3 bases at V and 4 bases at J, leaving 5 bases unmatched. This CDR3 region has 15 residues. CDR3 sequence (DNA): TGTGCCAGCAGTTTCAGGACAGGGGGACGCTATGGCTACACCTTC. This gives the protein CASSFRTGGRYGYTF.

This clonotype occurred a few times. The V and J genes are TRBV6-6 and TRBJ1-5; D remains ambiguous. The germline CDR1 and CDR2 sequences are MNHNY and SVGAGI (reference sequence). Trimming took off 0 bases at V and 4 bases at J, with 7 bases between the two ends. This CDR3 spans 14 amino acids. CDR3 nucleotides: TGTGCCAGCAGTTACTCGGCAGATAATCAGCCCCAGCATTTT. The encoded protein is CASSYSADNQPQHF.

With respect to this clonotype: A clone one base away is much larger, so this may be a read error. The chain joins TRBV10-3 to TRBJ2-7; D gene uncertain. The CDR3 runs 12 residues. Germline CDR1 and CDR2: ENHRY and SYGVKD. CDR3 sequence (DNA): TGTGCCAGCAGTGAAAAAGGTTACGAGCAGTACTTC. Its translation: CASSEKGYEQYF.

The V gene is TRBV6-4, the J gene TRBJ1-4; a weak D match, TRBD1 (5 bases). Germline values: CDR1 MRHNA, CDR2 SNTAGT. This CDR3 has 15 residues. V shed 2 bases and J shed 4 bases, with 11 bases lying between them. The CDR3 nucleotides read TGTGCCAGCAGTGACGGCCGGGACGGTAATGAAAAACTGTTTTTT. Amino acids: CASSDGRDGNEKLFF.

This clonotype was observed a handful of times. This rearrangement joins TRBV9 to TRBJ2-7; D is unclear. Germline values: CDR1 SGDLS, CDR2 YYNGEE. V lost 4 bases and J lost 6, with 17 bases in between. The CDR3 loop spans 14 amino acids. CDR3 DNA: TGTGCCAGCAGCTCCGGGTCCATTGCCTCCGAGCAGTACTTC. As protein: CASSSGSIASEQYF. Looking up the rest from reference TRBV9 and TRBJ2-7 gives the full variable domain: DSGVTQTPKHLITATGQRVTLRCSPRSGDLSVYWYQQSLDQGLQFLIQYYNGEERAKGNILERFSAQQFPDLHSELNLSSLELGDSALYFCASSSGSIASEQYFGPGTRLTVT.

With respect to this clonotype: This CDR3 fails to terminate in the conserved phenylalanine or tryptophan, so it likely reflects a read error. The V gene is TRBV4-1, the J gene TRBJ2-6; 7 bases align to TRBD2. The junction had 3 bases not matched to a gene; V was cut back by 3 bases and J by 1 base. The CDR3 length is 16 residues. Germline V gene sequence: CDR1 MGHRA, CDR2 YSYEKL. In DNA, the CDR3 is TGCGCCAGCAGCCACGTCGGGAGGTCTGGGGCCAACGTCCTGACTCCA. This translates into CASSHVGRSGANVLTP.

The V and J genes are TRBV2 and TRBJ1-6; 12 bases align to TRBD1. V trimming: 8 bases; J trimming: 5 bases; junction bases outside the gene matches: 1. Germline CDR1 is SNHLY and CDR2 is FYNNEI. The CDR3 extends over 14 amino acids. The DNA for the CDR3 is TGTGCCAGCGGGACAGGGGGCAATAATTCACCCCTCCACTTT. This gives the protein CASGTGGNNSPLHF.

The chain joins TRBV24-1 to TRBJ2-3, with no clear D. The CDR3 extends over 12 amino acids. Germline V CDR1 and CDR2: KGHDR, SFDVKD. Trimming left V 4 bases short and J 5 bases short, with 6 bases between. CDR3 loop: CATSESGDTQYF. As DNA, the CDR3 is TGTGCCACCAGTGAATCGGGAGATACGCAGTATTTT.

CDR3 nucleotide sequence: TGTGCCATCAGTGAGCTTGGCAACTATGGCTACACCTTC. Translating it yields CAISELGNYGYTF. The rearrangement links TRBV10-3 to TRBJ1-2; D is unclear. In germline, CDR1 is ENHRY, CDR2 SYGVKD. The CDR3 contains 13 residues. The germline V and J ends were trimmed by 2 bases and 2 bases, with 6 bases remaining between them.

This clonotype was picked up a small number of times. Here the CDR3 DNA reads TGTGCCAGCAGTTCTAGCGGGAGGGGCCCTGGGGCCAACGTCCTGACTTTC. Its translation: CASSSSGRGPGANVLTF. The V gene is TRBV28, the J gene TRBJ2-6, with TRBD2 identical over 12 bases. Germline V gives CDR1 MDHEN, CDR2 SYDVKM. The CDR3 totals 17 residues. Trimming took 4 bases from V and 2 from J; bases not matched to a gene: 3.

The rearrangement joins TRBV20-1 to TRBJ1-5, with D unclear. Germline CDR1 reads DFQATT; CDR2 reads SNEGSKA (reference sequence). The CDR3 has 15 residues. Trimming cost V 1 base and J 1 base, with 11 bases left between them. The CDR3 loop is CSARARTWSNQPQHF. CDR3 sequence (DNA): TGCAGTGCTAGAGCGAGGACCTGGAGCAATCAGCCCCAGCATTTT.

The gene calls are TRBV20-1 and TRBJ1-3; 7 positions match TRBD1. Germline CDR1 reads DFQATT; CDR2 reads SNEGSKA (reference sequence). The V segment lost 0 bases and the J segment 1 base; nucleotides outside the gene matches: 9. The CDR3 length is 17 residues. CDR3 in DNA: TGCAGTGCTAGAGATCGTATAGGGGGCCGATCTGGAAACACCATATATTTT. This sequence encodes CSARDRIGGRSGNTIYF.

The V gene is TRBV7-2, the J gene TRBJ2-7; the D gene is possibly TRBD2 (6 bases). There are 15 residues in the CDR3. V lost 6 bases, J lost 6 bases, and 21 bases lay in between. In germline, CDR1 is SGHTA, CDR2 FQGNSA. The CDR3 sequence is CASSLQGTGGVEQYF. The CDR3 nucleotides read TGTGCCAGCAGTTTGCAAGGGACCGGCGGGGTCGAGCAGTACTTC.

This chain uses TRBV7-2 with TRBJ1-1; 10 bases match TRBD1. Germline CDR1 reads SGHTA; CDR2 reads FQGNSA. This CDR3 comprises 15 residues. V shed 9 bases and J 2 bases; nucleotides not matched to a gene: 9. The CDR3 protein is CASAQGDRGNTEAFF. CDR3 DNA: TGTGCCAGTGCCCAGGGGGACAGGGGTAACACTGAAGCTTTCTTT. Complete variable domain (other parts from reference TRBV7-2 and TRBJ1-1): GAGVSQSPSNKVTEKGKDVELRCDPISGHTALYWYRQSLGQGLEFLIYFQGNSAPDKSGLPSDRFSAERTGGSVSTLTIQRTQQEDSAVYLCASAQGDRGNTEAFFGQGTRLTVV.

Of note for this clonotype: A much larger clone lies a single base off, so this may be a read error. The chain carries TRBV2 and TRBJ2-7, with D possibly TRBD1 on 5 matching bases. The length of the CDR3 is 12 residues. With 4 bases removed from V and 6 bases from J, the gap between germline ends came to 10 bases. Germline V gene data show CDR1 as SNHLY and CDR2 as FYNNEI. The CDR3 is CASSASGAEQYF. The CDR3 DNA sequence: TGTGCCAGCAGTGCAAGTGGGGCCGAGCAGTACTTC.

The chain combines TRBV7-3 with TRBJ2-7, with 12 bases lining up with TRBD1. CDR1 is SGHTA and CDR2 is FQGTGA in the germline V gene. The V gene end was trimmed by 5 bases and the J gene end by 6 bases; junction bases not matched to a gene: 5. The CDR3 contains 14 residues. The DNA for the CDR3 is TGTGCCAGCAGCCTCGGGACAGGGGGCTCCGAGCAGTACTTC. Translation gives CASSLGTGGSEQYF.

The V call is TRBV29-1, the J call TRBJ1-1; no clear D. This CDR3 region has 14 residues. V lost 5 bases and J 1 base, leaving 14 bases between the germline ends. The germline V gene encodes CDR1 SQVTM and CDR2 ANQGSEA. CDR3 nucleotide sequence: TGCAGCGTTTGGAGTGGGAACAGGAACACTGAAGCTTTCTTT. Translating it yields CSVWSGNRNTEAFF. The full variable domain, with the rest looked up from reference TRBV29-1 and TRBJ1-1, is SAVISQKPSRDICQRGTSLTIQCQVDSQVTMMFWYRQQPGQSLTLIATANQGSEATYESGFVIDKFPISRPNLTFSTLTVSNMSPEDSSIYLCSVWSGNRNTEAFFGQGTRLTVV.

This clonotype was observed a handful of times. CDR3 sequence (DNA): TGTGCCAGCATAAGGACAGGGGGCTCCTACGAGCAGTACTTC. It is translated as CASIRTGGSYEQYF. The chain carries TRBV2 and TRBJ2-7; 10 bases are shared with TRBD1. The CDR3 is 14 residues long. V was clipped by 7 bases and J by 0 bases; unmatched bases: 3. Germline values: CDR1 SNHLY, CDR2 FYNNEI.

This rearrangement joins TRBV29-1 to TRBJ1-2; 7 nucleotides line up with TRBD1. V lost 8 bases, J lost 1 base, and 7 bases stayed unmatched. The CDR3 sequence is 13 residues long. The germline V gene has CDR1 SQVTM and CDR2 ANQGSEA. The CDR3 is CSFGTASNYGYTF. CDR3 coding DNA: TGCAGCTTCGGGACAGCGAGTAACTATGGCTACACCTTC.

A single count supports this clonotype. The chain uses TRBV10-3 and TRBJ2-7; no clear D. The CDR3 contains 13 residues. The ends were cut back, 10 bases at V and 2 bases at J, with 15 bases in the middle. CDR1 and CDR2 from the germline V gene are ENHRY and SYGVKD. The CDR3 region is CATKTEETYEQYF. Written as DNA, the CDR3 is TGTGCCACCAAAACCGAAGAGACCTACGAGCAGTACTTC.

The chain carries TRBV6-5 and TRBJ2-7; 8 bases line up with TRBD2. The CDR3 runs 15 residues. Germline values: CDR1 MNHEY, CDR2 SVGAGI. Unmatched junction bases numbered 4, after V lost 0 bases and J lost 3 bases. Here the CDR3 reads CASSYSAGGGYEQYF. DNA for the CDR3: TGTGCCAGCAGTTACTCGGCGGGAGGTGGCTACGAGCAGTACTTC.

This clonotype was detected a few times. The chain combines TRBV7-9 with TRBJ2-7, with D possibly being TRBD1 or TRBD2 (6 bases each). V was clipped by 3 bases and J by 6 bases, with 15 bases between them. CDR1 is SEHNR, CDR2 FQNEAQ, per germline (reference sequence). The CDR3 is made up of 14 amino acids. CDR3 amino acids: CASSLVWGASEQYF. The CDR3 region has the DNA TGTGCCAGCAGCTTGGTGTGGGGGGCAAGCGAGCAGTACTTC.

This sequence joins TRBV11-1 and TRBJ1-5, with D possibly being TRBD1 (6 bases). This CDR3 spans 15 amino acids. Germline CDR1 and CDR2: SGHAT and FQDESV (reference sequence). The V end lost 5 bases, the J end lost 6 bases, and 17 bases lay between the germline ends. The CDR3 region is CASSQQGGVGQPQHF. CDR3 DNA sequence: TGTGCCAGCAGCCAACAGGGTGGCGTCGGTCAGCCCCAGCATTTT.

The V and J genes are TRBV24-1 and TRBJ2-5; 7 nucleotides match TRBD2. The CDR3 is 14 amino acids. Germline CDR1 and CDR2: KGHDR and SFDVKD. V lost 1 base, J lost 9 bases, and 7 bases stayed unmatched. The CDR3 sequence is CATSDFGGDQPQYF. Here the CDR3 DNA reads TGTGCCACCAGTGATTTTGGGGGGGATCAGCCCCAGTACTTC.

Note on this clonotype: A junction boundary mismatches the germline segment, possibly from a read error. This chain uses TRBV25-1 with TRBJ2-5; 7 positions agree with TRBD2. This CDR3 contains 15 residues. Germline V gives CDR1 MGHDK, CDR2 SYGVNS. The CDR3 spells CACSAGRGSRETQYF. The CDR3 bases are TGTGCCTGCAGTGCTGGGCGGGGGAGTCGAGAGACCCAGTACTTC.

Many counts were recorded for this clonotype. This chain joins TRBV29-1 and TRBJ1-2; D not resolved. V lost 4 bases and J lost 5, with 14 bases in between. The CDR3 consists of 13 residues. Germline CDR1 and CDR2: SQVTM and ANQGSEA. Here the CDR3 reads CSVGVGTAYGYTF. The CDR3 coding sequence is TGCAGCGTTGGAGTGGGAACCGCGTATGGCTACACCTTC.